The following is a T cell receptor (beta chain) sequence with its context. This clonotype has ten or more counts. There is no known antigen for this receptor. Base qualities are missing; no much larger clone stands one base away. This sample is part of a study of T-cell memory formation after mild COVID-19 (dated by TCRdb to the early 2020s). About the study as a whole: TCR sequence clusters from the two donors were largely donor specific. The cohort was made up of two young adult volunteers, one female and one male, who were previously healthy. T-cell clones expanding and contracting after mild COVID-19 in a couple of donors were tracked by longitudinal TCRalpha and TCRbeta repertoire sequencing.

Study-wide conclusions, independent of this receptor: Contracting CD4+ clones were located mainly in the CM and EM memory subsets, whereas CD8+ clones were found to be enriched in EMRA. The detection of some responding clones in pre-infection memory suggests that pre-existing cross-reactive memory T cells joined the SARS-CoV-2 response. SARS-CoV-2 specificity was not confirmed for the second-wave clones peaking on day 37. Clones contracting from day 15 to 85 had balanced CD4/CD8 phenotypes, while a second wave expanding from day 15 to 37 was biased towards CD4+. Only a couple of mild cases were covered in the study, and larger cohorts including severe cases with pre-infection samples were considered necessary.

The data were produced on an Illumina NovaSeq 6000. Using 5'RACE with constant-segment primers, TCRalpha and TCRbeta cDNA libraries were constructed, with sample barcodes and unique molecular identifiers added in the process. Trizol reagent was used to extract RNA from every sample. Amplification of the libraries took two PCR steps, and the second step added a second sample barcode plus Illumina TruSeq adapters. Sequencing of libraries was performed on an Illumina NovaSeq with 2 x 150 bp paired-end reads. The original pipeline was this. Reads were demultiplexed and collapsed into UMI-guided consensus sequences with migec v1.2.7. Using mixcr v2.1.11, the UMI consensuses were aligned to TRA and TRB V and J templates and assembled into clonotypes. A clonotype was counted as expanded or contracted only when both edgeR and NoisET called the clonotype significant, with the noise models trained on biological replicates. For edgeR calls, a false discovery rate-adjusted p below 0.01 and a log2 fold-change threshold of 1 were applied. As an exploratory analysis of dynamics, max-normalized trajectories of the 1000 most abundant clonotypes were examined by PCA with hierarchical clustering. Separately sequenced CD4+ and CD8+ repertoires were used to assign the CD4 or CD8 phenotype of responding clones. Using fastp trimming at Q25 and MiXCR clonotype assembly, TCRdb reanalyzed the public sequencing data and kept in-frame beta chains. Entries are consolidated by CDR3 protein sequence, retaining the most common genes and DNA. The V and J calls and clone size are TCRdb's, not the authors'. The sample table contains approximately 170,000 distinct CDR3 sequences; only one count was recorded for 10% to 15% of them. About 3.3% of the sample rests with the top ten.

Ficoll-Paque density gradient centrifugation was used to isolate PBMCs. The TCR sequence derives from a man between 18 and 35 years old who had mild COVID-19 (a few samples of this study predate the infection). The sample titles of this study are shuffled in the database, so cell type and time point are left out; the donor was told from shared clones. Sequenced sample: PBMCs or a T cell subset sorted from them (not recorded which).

The nucleotide sequence is given as TGCGCCAGCAGCCCGGGGACTAGCGGGGGGCCCCGCACCGGGGAGCTGTTTTTT. Its amino acids are CASSPGTSGGPRTGELFF. This chain joins TRBV5-1 to TRBJ2-2; 15 middle bases align to TRBD2. The CDR3 runs 18 residues from the cysteine to the phenylalanine. Just CDR3 DNA is preserved here, 54 bases in frame from base 1. Germline trimming: 4 bases from V, 4 bases from J; junction bases outside gene matches: 8. As encoded in the germline V gene, CDR1 is SGHRS while CDR2 is YFSETQ.